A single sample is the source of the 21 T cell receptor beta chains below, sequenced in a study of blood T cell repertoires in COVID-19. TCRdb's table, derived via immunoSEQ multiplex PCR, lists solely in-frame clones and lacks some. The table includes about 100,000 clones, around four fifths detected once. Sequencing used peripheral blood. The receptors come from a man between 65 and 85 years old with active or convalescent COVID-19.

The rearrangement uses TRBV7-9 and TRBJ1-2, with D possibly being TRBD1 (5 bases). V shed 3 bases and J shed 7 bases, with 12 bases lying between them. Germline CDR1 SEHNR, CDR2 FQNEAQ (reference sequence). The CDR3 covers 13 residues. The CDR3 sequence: CASSFDGGLGYTF. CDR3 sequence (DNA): TGTGCCAGCAGCTTTGACGGGGGACTTGGCTACACCTTC.

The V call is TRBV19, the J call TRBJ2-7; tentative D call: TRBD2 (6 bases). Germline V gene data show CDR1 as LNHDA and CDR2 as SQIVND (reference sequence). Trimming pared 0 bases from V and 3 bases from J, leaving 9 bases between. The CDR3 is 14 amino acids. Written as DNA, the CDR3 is TGTGCCAGTAGTATAGAATGGGGGGTCTACGAGCAGTACTTC. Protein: CASSIEWGVYEQYF.

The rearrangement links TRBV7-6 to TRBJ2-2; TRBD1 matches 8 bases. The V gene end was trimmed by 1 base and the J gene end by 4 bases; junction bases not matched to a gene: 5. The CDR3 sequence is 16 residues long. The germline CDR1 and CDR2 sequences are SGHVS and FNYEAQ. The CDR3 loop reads CASSLGQTGATGELFF. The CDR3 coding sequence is TGTGCCAGCAGCTTAGGACAGACAGGGGCCACCGGGGAGCTGTTTTTT.

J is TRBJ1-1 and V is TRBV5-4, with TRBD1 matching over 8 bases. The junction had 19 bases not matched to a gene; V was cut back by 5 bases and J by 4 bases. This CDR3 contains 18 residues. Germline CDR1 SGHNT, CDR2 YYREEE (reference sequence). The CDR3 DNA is TGTGCCAGCAGGGGACAAAGGAACAGGGGGACCATATTCACTGAAGCTTTCTTT. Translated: CASRGQRNRGTIFTEAFF.

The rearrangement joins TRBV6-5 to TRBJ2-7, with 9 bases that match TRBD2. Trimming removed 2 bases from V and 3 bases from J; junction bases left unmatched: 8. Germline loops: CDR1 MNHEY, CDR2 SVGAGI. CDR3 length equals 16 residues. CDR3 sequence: CASSYRGGAGGYEQYF. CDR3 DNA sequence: TGTGCCAGCAGTTACCGCGGGGGGGCCGGAGGCTACGAGCAGTACTTC.

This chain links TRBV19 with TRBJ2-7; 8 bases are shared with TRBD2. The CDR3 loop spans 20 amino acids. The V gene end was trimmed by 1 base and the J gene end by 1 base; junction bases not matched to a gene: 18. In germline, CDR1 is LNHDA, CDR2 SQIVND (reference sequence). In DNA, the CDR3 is TGTGCCAGTAGTATAGTTTCAGAGGGTACGGCGGGGGGTGAGTCCTACGAGCAGTACTTC. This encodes CASSIVSEGTAGGESYEQYF.

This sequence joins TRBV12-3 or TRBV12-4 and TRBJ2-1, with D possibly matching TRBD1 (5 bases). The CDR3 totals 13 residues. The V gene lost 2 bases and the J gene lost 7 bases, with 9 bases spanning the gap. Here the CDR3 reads CASSLSRVNEQFF. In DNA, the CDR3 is TGTGCCAGCAGTTTAAGCAGGGTAAATGAGCAGTTCTTC.

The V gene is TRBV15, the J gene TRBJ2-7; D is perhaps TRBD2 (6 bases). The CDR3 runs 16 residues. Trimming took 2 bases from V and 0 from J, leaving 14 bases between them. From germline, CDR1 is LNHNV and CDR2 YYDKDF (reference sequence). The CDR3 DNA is TGTGCCACCAGCAGATTTGGGGACGGGAGCTCCTACGAGCAGTACTTC. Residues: CATSRFGDGSSYEQYF.

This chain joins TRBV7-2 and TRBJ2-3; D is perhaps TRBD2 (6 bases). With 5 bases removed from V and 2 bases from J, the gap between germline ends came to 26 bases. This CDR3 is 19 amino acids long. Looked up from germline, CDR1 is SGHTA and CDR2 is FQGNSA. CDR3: CASSPPTHGGITFTDTQYF. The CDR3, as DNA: TGTGCCAGCAGCCCTCCCACCCACGGCGGGATCACATTCACAGATACGCAGTATTTT.

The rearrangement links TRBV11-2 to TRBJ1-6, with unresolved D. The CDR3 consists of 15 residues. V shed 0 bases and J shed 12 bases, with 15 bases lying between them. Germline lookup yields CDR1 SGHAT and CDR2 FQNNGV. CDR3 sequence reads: CASSLDQQFSRPLHF. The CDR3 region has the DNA TGTGCCAGCAGCTTAGATCAACAGTTTAGTAGACCCCTCCACTTT.

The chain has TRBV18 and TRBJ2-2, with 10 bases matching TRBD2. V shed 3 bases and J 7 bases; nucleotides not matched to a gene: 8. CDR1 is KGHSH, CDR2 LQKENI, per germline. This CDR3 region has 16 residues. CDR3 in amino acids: CASSPRLAGVGGELFF. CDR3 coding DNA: TGTGCCAGCTCACCGCGCCTAGCGGGAGTAGGCGGGGAGCTGTTTTTT.

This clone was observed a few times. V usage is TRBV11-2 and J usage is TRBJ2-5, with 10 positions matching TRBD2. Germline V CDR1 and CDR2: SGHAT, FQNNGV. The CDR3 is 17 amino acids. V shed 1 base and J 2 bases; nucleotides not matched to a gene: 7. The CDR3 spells CASSLGTGTSEQETQYF. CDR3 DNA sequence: TGTGCCAGCAGCTTAGGGACCGGGACTAGCGAACAAGAGACCCAGTACTTC. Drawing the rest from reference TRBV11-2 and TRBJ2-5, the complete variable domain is EAGVAQSPRYKIIEKRQSVAFWCNPISGHATLYWYQQILGQGPKLLIQFQNNGVVDDSQLPKDRFSAERLKGVDSTLKIQPAKLEDSAVYLCASSLGTGTSEQETQYFGPGTRLLVL.

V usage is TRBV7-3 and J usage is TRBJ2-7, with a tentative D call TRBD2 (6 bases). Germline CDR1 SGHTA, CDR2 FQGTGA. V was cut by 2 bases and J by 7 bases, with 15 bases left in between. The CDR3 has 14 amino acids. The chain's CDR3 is CASSLAGPAGEQYF. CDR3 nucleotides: TGTGCCAGCAGCTTAGCGGGGCCCGCTGGGGAGCAGTACTTC.

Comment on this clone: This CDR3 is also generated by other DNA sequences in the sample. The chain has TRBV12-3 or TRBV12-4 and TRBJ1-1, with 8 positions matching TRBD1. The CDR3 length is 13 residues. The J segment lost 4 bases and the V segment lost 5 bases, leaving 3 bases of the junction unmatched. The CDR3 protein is CASSAQGGTEAFF. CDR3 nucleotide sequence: TGTGCCAGCAGTGCACAGGGGGGCACTGAAGCTTTCTTT.

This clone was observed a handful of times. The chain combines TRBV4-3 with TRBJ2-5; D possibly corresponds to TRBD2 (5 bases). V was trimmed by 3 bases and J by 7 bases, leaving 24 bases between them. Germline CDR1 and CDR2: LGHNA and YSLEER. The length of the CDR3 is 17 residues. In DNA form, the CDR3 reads TGCGCCAGCAGCCAGGATATAATTAGCGCCTCCCCGGGGACCCAGTACTTC. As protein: CASSQDIISASPGTQYF.

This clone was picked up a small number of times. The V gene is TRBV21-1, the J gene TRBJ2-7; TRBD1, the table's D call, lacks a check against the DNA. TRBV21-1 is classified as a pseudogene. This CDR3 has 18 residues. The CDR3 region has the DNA TGTGCCAGCAGCAAAGGGTCGGGACACCCATTGAGGCACTACGAGCAGTACTTC. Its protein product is CASSKGSGHPLRHYEQYF.

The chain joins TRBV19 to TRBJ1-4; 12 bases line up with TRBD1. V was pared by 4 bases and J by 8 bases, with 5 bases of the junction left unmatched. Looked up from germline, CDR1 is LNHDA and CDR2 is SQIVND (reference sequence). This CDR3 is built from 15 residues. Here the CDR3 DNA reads TGTGCCAGTAGTAAAACCGGGACAGGGGGCGAAAAACTGTTTTTT. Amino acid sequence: CASSKTGTGGEKLFF.

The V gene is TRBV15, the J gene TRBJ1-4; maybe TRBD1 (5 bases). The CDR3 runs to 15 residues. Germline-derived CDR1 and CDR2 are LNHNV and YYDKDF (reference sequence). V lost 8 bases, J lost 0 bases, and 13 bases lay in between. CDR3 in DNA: TGTGCCACCGTATCCGGGGGGGCAACTAATGAAAAACTGTTTTTT. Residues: CATVSGGATNEKLFF. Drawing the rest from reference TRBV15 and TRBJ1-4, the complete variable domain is DAMVIQNPRYQVTQFGKPVTLSCSQTLNHNVMYWYQQKSSQAPKLLFHYYDKDFNNEADTPDNFQSRRPNTSFCFLDIRSPGLGDTAMYLCATVSGGATNEKLFFGSGTQLSVL.

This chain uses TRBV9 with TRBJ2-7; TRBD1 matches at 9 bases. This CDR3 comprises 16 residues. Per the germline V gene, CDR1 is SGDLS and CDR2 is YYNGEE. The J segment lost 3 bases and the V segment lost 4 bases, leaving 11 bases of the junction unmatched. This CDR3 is CASSPDPGQGLYEQYF. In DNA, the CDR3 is TGTGCCAGCAGCCCCGACCCGGGACAGGGCCTCTACGAGCAGTACTTC.

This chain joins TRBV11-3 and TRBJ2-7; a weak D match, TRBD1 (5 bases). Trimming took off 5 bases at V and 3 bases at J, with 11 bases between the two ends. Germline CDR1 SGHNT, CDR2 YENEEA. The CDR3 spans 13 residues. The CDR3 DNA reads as TGTGCCAGCAGCCAAGACAGATTCTACGAGCAGTACTTC. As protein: CASSQDRFYEQYF.

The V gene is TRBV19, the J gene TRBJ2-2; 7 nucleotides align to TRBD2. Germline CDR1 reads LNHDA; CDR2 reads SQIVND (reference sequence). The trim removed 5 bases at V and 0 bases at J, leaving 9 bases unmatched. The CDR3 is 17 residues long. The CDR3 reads CASSFGVTSANTGELFF. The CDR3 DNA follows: TGTGCCAGTAGTTTCGGGGTTACTAGCGCGAACACCGGGGAGCTGTTTTTT.